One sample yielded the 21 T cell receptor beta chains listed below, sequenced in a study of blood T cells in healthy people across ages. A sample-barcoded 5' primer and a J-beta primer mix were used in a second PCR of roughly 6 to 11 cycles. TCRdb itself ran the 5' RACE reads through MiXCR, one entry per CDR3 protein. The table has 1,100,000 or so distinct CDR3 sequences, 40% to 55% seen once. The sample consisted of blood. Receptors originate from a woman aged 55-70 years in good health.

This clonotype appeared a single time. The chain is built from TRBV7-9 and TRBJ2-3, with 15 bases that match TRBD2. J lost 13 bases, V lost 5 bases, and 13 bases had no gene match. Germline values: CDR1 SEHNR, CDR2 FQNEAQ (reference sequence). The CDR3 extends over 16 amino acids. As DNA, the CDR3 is TGTGCCAGCAGCCCAGATGGGACTAGCGGGAGGCCGTCAAAGTATTTT. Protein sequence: CASSPDGTSGRPSKYF.

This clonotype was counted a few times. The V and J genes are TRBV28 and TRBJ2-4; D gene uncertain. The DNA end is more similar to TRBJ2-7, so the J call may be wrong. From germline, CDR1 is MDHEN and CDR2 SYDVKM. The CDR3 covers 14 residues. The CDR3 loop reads CASRPTELGSEQYF. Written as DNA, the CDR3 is TGTGCCAGCAGACCAACGGAGTTGGGAAGCGAGCAGTACTTC.

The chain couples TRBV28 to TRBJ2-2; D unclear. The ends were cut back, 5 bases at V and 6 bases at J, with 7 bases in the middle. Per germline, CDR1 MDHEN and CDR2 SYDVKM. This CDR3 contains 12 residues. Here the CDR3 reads CASSKLSGELFF. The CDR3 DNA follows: TGTGCCAGCAGTAAACTATCCGGGGAGCTGTTTTTT.

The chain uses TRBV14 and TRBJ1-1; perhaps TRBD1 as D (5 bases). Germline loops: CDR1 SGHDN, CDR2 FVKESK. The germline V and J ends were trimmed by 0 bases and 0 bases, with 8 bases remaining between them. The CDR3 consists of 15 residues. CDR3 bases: TGTGCCAGCAGCCAAGATCGGGGCATGAACACTGAAGCTTTCTTT. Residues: CASSQDRGMNTEAFF.

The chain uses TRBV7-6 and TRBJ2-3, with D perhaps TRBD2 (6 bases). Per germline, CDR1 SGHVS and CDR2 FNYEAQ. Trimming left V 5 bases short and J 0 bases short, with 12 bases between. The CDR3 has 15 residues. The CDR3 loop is CASSPASESTDTQYF. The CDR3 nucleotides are TGTGCCAGCAGCCCGGCTAGCGAAAGCACAGATACGCAGTATTTT.

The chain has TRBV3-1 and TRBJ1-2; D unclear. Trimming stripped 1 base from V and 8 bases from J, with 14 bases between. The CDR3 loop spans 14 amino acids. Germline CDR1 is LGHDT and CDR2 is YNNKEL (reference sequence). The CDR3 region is CASSQGWTGEGYTF. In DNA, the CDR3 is TGTGCCAGCAGCCAAGGGTGGACGGGAGAAGGCTACACCTTC.

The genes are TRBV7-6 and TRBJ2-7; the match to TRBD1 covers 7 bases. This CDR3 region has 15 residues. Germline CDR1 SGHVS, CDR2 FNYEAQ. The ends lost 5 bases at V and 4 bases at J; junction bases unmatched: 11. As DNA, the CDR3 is TGTGCCAGCAGCCTCCGGACAGGCACGACATACGAGCAGTACTTC. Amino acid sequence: CASSLRTGTTYEQYF.

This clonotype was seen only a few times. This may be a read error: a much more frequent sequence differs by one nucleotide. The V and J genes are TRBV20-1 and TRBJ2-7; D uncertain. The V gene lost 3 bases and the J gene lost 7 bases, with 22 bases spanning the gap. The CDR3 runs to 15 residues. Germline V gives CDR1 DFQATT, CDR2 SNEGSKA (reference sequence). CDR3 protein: CSASRLVGSYNEQYF. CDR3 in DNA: TGCAGTGCTAGTAGGCTAGTTGGGTCCTACAATGAGCAGTACTTC.

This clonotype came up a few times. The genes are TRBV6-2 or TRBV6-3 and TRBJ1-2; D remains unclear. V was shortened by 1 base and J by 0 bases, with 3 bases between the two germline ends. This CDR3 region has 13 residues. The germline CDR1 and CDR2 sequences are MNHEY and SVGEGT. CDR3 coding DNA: TGTGCCAGCAGTTACTTTGCTAACTATGGCTACACCTTC. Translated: CASSYFANYGYTF.

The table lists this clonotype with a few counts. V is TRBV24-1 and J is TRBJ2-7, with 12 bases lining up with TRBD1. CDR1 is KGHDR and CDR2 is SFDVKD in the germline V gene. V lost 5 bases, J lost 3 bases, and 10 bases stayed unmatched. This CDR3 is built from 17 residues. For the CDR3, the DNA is TGTGCCACCAGTGCCAGCACCGGGACAGGGGGCTTCTACGAGCAGTACTTC. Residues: CATSASTGTGGFYEQYF.

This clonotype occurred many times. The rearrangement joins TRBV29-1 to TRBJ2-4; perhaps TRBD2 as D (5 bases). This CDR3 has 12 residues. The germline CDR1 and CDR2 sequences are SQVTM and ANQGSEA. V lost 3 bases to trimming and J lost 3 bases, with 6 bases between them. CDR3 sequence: CSVESGKNIQYF. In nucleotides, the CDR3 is TGCAGCGTTGAGAGCGGCAAAAACATTCAGTACTTC.

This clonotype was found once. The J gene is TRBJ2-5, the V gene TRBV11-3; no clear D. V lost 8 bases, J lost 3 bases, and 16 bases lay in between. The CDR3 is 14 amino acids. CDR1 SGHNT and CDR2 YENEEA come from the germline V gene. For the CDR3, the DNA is TGTGCCAGCCTCCCGACGGCACCAGAAGAGACCCAGTACTTC. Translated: CASLPTAPEETQYF.

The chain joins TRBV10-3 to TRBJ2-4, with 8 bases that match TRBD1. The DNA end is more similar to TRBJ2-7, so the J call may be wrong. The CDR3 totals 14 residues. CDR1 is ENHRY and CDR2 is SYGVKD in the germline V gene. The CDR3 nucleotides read TGTGCCATCAGTGACCGACAGGGGACGTACGAGCAGTACTTC. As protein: CAISDRQGTYEQYF.

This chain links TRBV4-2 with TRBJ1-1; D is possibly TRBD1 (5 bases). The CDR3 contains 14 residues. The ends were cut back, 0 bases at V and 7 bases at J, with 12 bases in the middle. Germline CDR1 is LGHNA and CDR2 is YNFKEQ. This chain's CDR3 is CASSQDRDLGEAFF. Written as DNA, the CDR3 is TGTGCCAGCAGCCAAGACAGGGACTTGGGTGAAGCTTTCTTT.

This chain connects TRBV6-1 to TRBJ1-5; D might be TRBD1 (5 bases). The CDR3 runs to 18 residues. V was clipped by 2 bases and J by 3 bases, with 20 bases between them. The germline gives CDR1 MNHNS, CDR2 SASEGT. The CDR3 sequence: CASSELREGAGFNQPQHF. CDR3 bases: TGTGCCAGCAGTGAACTCCGCGAAGGGGCAGGGTTCAATCAGCCCCAGCATTTT.

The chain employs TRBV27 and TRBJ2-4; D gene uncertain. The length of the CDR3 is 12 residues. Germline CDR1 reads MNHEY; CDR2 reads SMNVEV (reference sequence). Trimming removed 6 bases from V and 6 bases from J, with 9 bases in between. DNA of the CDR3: TGTGCCAGCAGGGACGAGAGAAACATTCAGTACTTC. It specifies CASRDERNIQYF.

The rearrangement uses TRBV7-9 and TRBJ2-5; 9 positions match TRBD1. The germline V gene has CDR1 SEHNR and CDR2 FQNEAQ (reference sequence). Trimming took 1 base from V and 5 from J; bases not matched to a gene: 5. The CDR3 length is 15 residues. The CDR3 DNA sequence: TGTGCCAGCAGCTTAGGCGGACAGGGGATGGAGACCCAGTACTTC. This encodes CASSLGGQGMETQYF.

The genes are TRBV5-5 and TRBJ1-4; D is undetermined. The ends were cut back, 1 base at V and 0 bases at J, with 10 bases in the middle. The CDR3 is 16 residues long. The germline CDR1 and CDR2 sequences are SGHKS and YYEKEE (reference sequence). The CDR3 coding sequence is TGTGCCAGCAGCTTGACGGGCTCGACAACTAATGAAAAACTGTTTTTT. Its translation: CASSLTGSTTNEKLFF. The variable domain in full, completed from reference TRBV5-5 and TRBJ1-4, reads DAGVTQSPTHLIKTRGQQVTLRCSPISGHKSVSWYQQVLGQGPQFIFQYYEKEERGRGNFPDRFSARQFPNYSSELNVNALLLGDSALYLCASSLTGSTTNEKLFFGSGTQLSVL.

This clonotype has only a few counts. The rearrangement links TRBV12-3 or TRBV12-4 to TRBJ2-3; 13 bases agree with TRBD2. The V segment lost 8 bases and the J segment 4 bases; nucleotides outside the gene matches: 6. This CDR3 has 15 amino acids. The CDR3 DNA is TGTGCCAGCGGGCGGACTAGCGGGAGATCAGATACGCAGTATTTT. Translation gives CASGRTSGRSDTQYF.

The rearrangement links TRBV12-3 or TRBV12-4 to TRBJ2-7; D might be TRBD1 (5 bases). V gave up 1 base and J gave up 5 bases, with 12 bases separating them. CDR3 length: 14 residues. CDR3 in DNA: TGTGCCAGCAGTTTAGGCAGGGAATTGGACGAGCAGTACTTC. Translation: CASSLGRELDEQYF.

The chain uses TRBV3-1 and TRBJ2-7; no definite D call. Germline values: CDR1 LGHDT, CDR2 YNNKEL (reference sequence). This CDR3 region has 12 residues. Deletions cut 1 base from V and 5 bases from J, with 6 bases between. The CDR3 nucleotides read TGTGCCAGCAGCCAAGGCAGAAACGAGCAGTACTTC. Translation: CASSQGRNEQYF.